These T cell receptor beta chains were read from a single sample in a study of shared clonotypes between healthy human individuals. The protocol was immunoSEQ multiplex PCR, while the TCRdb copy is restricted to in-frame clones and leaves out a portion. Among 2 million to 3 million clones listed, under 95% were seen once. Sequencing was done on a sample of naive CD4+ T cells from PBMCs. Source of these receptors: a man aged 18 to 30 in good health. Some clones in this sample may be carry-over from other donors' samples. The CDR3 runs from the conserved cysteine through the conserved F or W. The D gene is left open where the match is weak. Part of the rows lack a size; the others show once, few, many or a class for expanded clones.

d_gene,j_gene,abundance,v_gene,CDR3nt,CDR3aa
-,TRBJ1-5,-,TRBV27,TGTGCCAGCAGTCCATCCCCACAGGGAATTCAGCCCCAGCATTTT,CASSPSPQGIQPQHF
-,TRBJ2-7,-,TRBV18,TGTGCCAGCTCAGCCGGGACAACCTCCTACGAGCAGTACTTC,CASSAGTTSYEQYF
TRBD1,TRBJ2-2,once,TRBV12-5,TGTGCTAGTGCCCTCTCTCGGACAGGGGCCGGAACCGGGGAGCTGTTTTTT,CASALSRTGAGTGELFF
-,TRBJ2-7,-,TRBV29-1,TGCAGCGTAGGTACAGGGCACGAGCAGTACTTC,CSVGTGHEQYF
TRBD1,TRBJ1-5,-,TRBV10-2,TGCGCCAGCAGTGACCTTGACAGGGGGCTTTATAGCAATCAGCCCCAGCATTTT,CASSDLDRGLYSNQPQHF
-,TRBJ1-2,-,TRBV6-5,TGTGCCAGCAGCCCACCGCACCCCTATGGCTACACCTTC,CASSPPHPYGYTF
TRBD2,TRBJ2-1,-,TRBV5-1,TGCGCCAGCAGCTCACCTAGCGGGAATGAGCAGTTCTTC,CASSSPSGNEQFF
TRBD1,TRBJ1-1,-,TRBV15,TGTGCCACCAGCGTTAACAGGGGCCCCTTTGAAGCTTTCTTT,CATSVNRGPFEAFF
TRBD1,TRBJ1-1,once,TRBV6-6,TGTGCCAGCAGCGTCCCGGGACAGGGGCGAGCTTTCTTT,CASSVPGQGRAFF
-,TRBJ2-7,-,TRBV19,TGTGCCAGTACCGACCAAACGGGCCCGACCTACGAGCAGTACTTC,CASTDQTGPTYEQYF
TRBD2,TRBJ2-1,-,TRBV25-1,TGTGCCAGCAGTGAAATAGGGGCTAGCGGCTACAATGAGCAGTTCTTC,CASSEIGASGYNEQFF
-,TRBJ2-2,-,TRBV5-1,TGCGCCAGCAGCCCCCCAGGATCTACGAACACCGGGGAGCTGTTTTTT,CASSPPGSTNTGELFF
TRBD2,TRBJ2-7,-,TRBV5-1,TGCGCCAGCAGCCCAGCGGGGATTAACTACGAGCAGTACTTC,CASSPAGINYEQYF
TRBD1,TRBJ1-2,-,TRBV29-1,TGCAGCGTGTTGGCAACCGGGACAGGGTATGGCTACACCTTC,CSVLATGTGYGYTF
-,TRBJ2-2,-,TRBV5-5,TGTGCCAGCAGCCCCATACAACCCGGGGAGCTGTTTTTT,CASSPIQPGELFF
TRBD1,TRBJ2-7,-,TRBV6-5,TGTGCCAGCACCCCGGGGTGGGACAGCGGCTACGAGCAGTACTTC,CASTPGWDSGYEQYF
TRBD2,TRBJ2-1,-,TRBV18,TGTGCCAGCTCACCAAATCGACTAGCGAGCGATGAGCAGTTCTTC,CASSPNRLASDEQFF
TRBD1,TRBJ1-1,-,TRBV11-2,TGTGCCAGCAGCGGGAGGACAGGGTCACTGAACACTGAAGCTTTCTTT,CASSGRTGSLNTEAFF
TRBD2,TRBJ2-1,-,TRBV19,TGTGCCAGTAGTATTACTAGCGGGACGTACAATGAGCAGTTCTTC,CASSITSGTYNEQFF
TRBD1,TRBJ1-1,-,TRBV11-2,TGTGCCAGCAGCGCCGACAGGGACACTGAAGCTTTCTTT,CASSADRDTEAFF
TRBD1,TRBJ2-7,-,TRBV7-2,TGTGCCAGCAGCGGGCCTCGGACAGGTACCTACGAGCAGTACTTC,CASSGPRTGTYEQYF
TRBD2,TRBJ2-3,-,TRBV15,TGTGCCACCAGCAGAACACTAGCGGCCCAGTATTTT,CATSRTLAAQYF
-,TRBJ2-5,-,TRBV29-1,TGCAGCGTTTCCCAATTTATGGAGACCCAGTACTTC,CSVSQFMETQYF
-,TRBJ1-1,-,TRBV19,TGTGCCAGTACTGGGCCAGGGCCGGGGACTGAAGCTTTCTTT,CASTGPGPGTEAFF
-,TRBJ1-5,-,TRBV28,TGTGCCAGCAGTCCCCCTTCCAGCAATCAGCCCCAGCATTTT,CASSPPSSNQPQHF
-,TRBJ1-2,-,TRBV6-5,TGTGCCAGCAGTTACTCTCCAGTACCCCCGTTCTATGGCTACACCTTC,CASSYSPVPPFYGYTF
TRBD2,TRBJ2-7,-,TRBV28,TGTGCCAGCAGTTTCCCTGAGAGCGGGACGTACGAGCAGTACTTC,CASSFPESGTYEQYF
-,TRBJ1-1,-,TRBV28,TGTGCCAGCAGTACCCCGGGCCGGAACACTGAAGCTTTCTTT,CASSTPGRNTEAFF
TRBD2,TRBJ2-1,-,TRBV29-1,TGCAGCGTTTACTCGGGGGGAGAGTTGCAGTTCTTC,CSVYSGGELQFF
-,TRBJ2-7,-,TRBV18,TGTGCCAGCTCACCCGGGGCCATGAGCGGCGAGCAGTACTTC,CASSPGAMSGEQYF
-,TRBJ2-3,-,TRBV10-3,-,CAISTSGGPSDTQYF
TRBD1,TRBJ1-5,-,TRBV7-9,TGTGCCAGCAGCTCCGGGACAGGCGGCAATCAGCCCCAGCATTTT,CASSSGTGGNQPQHF
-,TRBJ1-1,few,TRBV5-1,TGCGCCAGCAGCTTGGGAGGGGGGAACACTGAAGCTTTCTTT,CASSLGGGNTEAFF
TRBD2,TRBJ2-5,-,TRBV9,TGTGCCAGCAGCGTAGCTACTAGCGAGCAAGAGACCCAGTACTTC,CASSVATSEQETQYF
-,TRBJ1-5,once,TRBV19,TGTGCCAGTAGTAGGGGCCAGCCCCAGCATTTT,CASSRGQPQHF
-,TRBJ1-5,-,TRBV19,TGTGCCAGTAGTAGGGGGTATAGCAATCAGCCCCAGCATTTT,CASSRGYSNQPQHF
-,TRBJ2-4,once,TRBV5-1,TGCGCCAGCAGCTTGGAGGAAGGGAGCCGGTACTTC,CASSLEEGSRYF
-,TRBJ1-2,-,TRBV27,TGTGCCAGCAGTTTAGGGGGGGCTCCTAACTATGGCTACACCTTC,CASSLGGAPNYGYTF
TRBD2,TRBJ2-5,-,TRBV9,TGTGCCAGCAGCGTACAGGGTCTGGGACTACAAAACCAAGAGACCCAGTACTTC,CASSVQGLGLQNQETQYF
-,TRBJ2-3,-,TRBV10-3,TGTGCCATCAGTGAGTCCGGGGACCCGCGGGGCTTTCTCGATACGCAGTATTTT,CAISESGDPRGFLDTQYF
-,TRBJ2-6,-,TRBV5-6,TGTGCCAGCAGCTCTGGTACAGGCTCTGGGGCCAACGTCCTGACTTTC,CASSSGTGSGANVLTF
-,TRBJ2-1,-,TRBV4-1,TGCGCCAGCAGCCAAGGGGGTAGCTACAATGAGCAGTTCTTC,CASSQGGSYNEQFF
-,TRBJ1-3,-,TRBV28,TGTGCCAGCAGTCCCCCTGGGGGGGCCGGAATATATTTT,CASSPPGGAGIYF
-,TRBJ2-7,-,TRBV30,TGTGCCTGGAGAAACTCCGAACTGGGCGAGCAGTACTTC,CAWRNSELGEQYF
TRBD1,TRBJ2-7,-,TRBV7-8,TGTGCCAGCAGCAGGGGACAGCCAGCCTACGAGCAGTACTTC,CASSRGQPAYEQYF
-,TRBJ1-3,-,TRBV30,TGTGCCTGGAGTGTATGGGGCAGGGAGTCTGGAAACACCATATATTTT,CAWSVWGRESGNTIYF
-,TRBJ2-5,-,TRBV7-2,TGTGCCAGCAGCAGAGACAGCAAGGAGACCCAGTACTTC,CASSRDSKETQYF
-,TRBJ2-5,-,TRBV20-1,TGCAGTGCTAGTCTACAGGAGACCCAGTACTTC,CSASLQETQYF
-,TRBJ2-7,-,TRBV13,TGTGCCAGCAGCTTAGGAGGGACCCTCTCCTACGAGCAGTACTTC,CASSLGGTLSYEQYF
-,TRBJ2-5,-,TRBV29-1,TGCAGCGTTGCCCGCCGGCTGATAGAGACCCAGTACTTC,CSVARRLIETQYF
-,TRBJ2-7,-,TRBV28,TGTGCCAGCGTAAGTTTAGGGGGTGAGCAGTACTTC,CASVSLGGEQYF
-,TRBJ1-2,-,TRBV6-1,TGTGCCAGCAGTGAATCTACCCCAGGGAACTATGGCTACACCTTC,CASSESTPGNYGYTF
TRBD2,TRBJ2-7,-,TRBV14,TGTGCCAGCAGCCGAGCGGGGACGGTCTCCTACGAGCAGTACTTC,CASSRAGTVSYEQYF